The present T cell receptor beta chain was sequenced within a study of T cells expressing NK-cell markers (dated by TCRdb to the early 2020s). For the wider study: In sorted CD3+CD56+NKG2C+, CD3+CD56+NKG2C- and CD3+CD56-NKG2C+ T-cell subsets from several donors, TCR beta-chain repertoires were profiled. Among the eight sequenced donors, only one was HCMV-seronegative, while the other seven were HCMV-seropositive. The study sequenced eight donors, all healthy volunteers chosen at random: three men and five women. Illumina HiSeq 2000/2500, MiSeq or NextSeq was used to sequence libraries as 2 x 150 bp reads. What the study reported, not specific to this receptor: In a handful of donors, the dominant CD3+CD56+NKG2C+ clonotypes were among the top 10 CD8+ clonotypes and accounted for about 1.0-7.0% of CD8+ T cells. It remained unclear whether the expanded NKG2C-expressing T cell clones were specific for HCMV antigens. Those dominant clonotypes were again the most abundant among CD3+CD56-NKG2C+ cells in a handful of donors, at about 28.3-60.1%.

Inclusive of the bounding cysteine and phenylalanine, the CDR3 is 12 residues long. No DNA was logged. CDR1 KGHDR and CDR2 SFDVKD were looked up in the germline V gene. Regarding this clonotype: It has no known antigen specificity.

Sequencing was performed on an Illumina HiSeq 2000. TCR beta cDNA libraries were prepared using 5'RACE template switching, which introduced a universal primer site and unique molecular identifiers. Priming for cDNA synthesis came from the TCR beta constant segment, and two successive PCR amplification steps followed. The authors' analysis ran thus. MIGEC handled demultiplexing of the reads and grouping by UMI, while MiTCR was used to assemble and quantify clonotypes. Only TCR cDNA sequences supported by at least two reads were kept to exclude erroneous sequences. The tcR package was used for downstream repertoire analysis, and clonotypes were matched between fractions using CDR3 nucleotide sequence together with V segment. Antigen specificity was annotated against VDJdb with VDJmatch, allowing one amino acid substitution in CDR3. TCRdb reprocessed the reads, reporting each CDR3 protein sequence once and no DNA. V and J calls and clone size were set by TCRdb, not the authors. The sample's table lists a count of a few hundred thousand distinct CDR3 sequences. 1.4% to 1.5% of the sample is taken by the ten largest.

A commercial ELISA kit detecting HCMV-specific IgG in serum was used to determine HCMV serostatus. Ficoll density gradient centrifugation was used to isolate peripheral blood mononuclear cells from blood. This sequence originates from a woman aged 45 to 65 in good health. Donor details come from another sample of the same person, matched by shared clones. The sequence links TRBV24-1 to TRBJ2-5. Input material: blood T cells: a sorted CD56 or NKG2C T cell subset, CD4+ or CD8+ T cells, or bulk PBMC T cells (not recorded which). For the CDR3, the sequence is CATSDPKETQYF.